Listed below are T cell receptor beta chains from one sample, sequenced in a study of TIL therapy for anti-PD-1-resistant metastatic lung cancer. Data came from immunoSEQ multiplex PCR; TCRdb stores just in-frame clones and leaves some out. Counted here are under 70,000 clones, about 73% occurring once; the ten biggest clones make up about 2%. This specimen consisted of blood, obtained at baseline. These receptor sequences come from a person aged 25 to 85 with non-small cell lung cancer. The CDR3 runs from the conserved cysteine through the conserved F or W. Fields, in order: clone size, V gene, D gene, J gene, CDR3 protein, CDR3 DNA. D genes are given only for firm matches. Clone size, where shown, is once, few, many, or a class for clones that have expanded.

NA	TRBV5-1	TRBD1	TRBJ2-7	CASSSHRGHEQYF	TGCGCCAGCAGCTCGCACAGGGGCCACGAGCAGTACTTC
NA	TRBV9	NA	TRBJ1-3	CASSPARRGAGNTIYF	TGTGCCAGCAGCCCCGCAAGGAGGGGGGCTGGAAACACCATATATTTT
few	TRBV7-9	TRBD1	TRBJ2-7	CASSGTGYYEQYF	TGTGCCAGCAGTGGGACAGGGTACTACGAGCAGTACTTC
NA	TRBV6-5	TRBD1	TRBJ1-2	CASSYRTGSFYTF	TGTGCCAGCAGTTACCGGACAGGGAGTTTCTACACCTTC
NA	TRBV6-5	NA	TRBJ2-6	CASSWRISGANVLTF	TGTGCCAGCAGTTGGCGGATCTCTGGGGCCAACGTCCTGACTTTC
NA	TRBV19	TRBD2	TRBJ2-7	CASGLAGGNEQYF	TGTGCCAGCGGACTAGCGGGCGGGAACGAGCAGTACTTC
NA	TRBV28	NA	TRBJ1-6	CASSPPGPGLHF	TGTGCCAGCAGCCCACCGGGCCCTGGGCTCCACTTT
NA	TRBV19	NA	TRBJ1-1	CASSIPWGTEAFF	TGTGCCAGTAGTATCCCGTGGGGCACTGAAGCTTTCTTT
NA	TRBV6-6	TRBD2	TRBJ2-3	CASYKTRGSTDTQYF	TGTGCCAGCTATAAAACGCGGGGGAGCACAGATACGCAGTATTTT
NA	TRBV4-3	NA	TRBJ2-6	CASSQDIWVISGANVLTF	TGCGCCAGCAGCCAAGATATATGGGTCATCTCTGGGGCCAACGTCCTGACTTTC
NA	TRBV7-2	NA	TRBJ1-2	CASSSRMAGNYGYTF	TGTGCCAGCAGCTCACGCATGGCAGGGAACTATGGCTACACCTTC
NA	TRBV5-1	NA	TRBJ1-1	CASSLDGGLLTEAFF	TGCGCCAGCAGCTTGGACGGGGGATTGTTGACTGAAGCTTTCTTT
NA	TRBV4-1	TRBD2	TRBJ2-1	CASSQGPSGSVNEQFF	TGCGCCAGCAGCCAAGGGCCTAGCGGGAGTGTCAATGAGCAGTTCTTC
NA	TRBV5-4	TRBD2	TRBJ2-7	CASSSGLAGVSYEQYF	TGTGCCAGCAGCTCGGGACTAGCGGGGGTCTCCTACGAGCAGTACTTC
NA	TRBV6-5	NA	TRBJ1-2	CASSYNRRAYGYTF	TGTGCCAGCAGTTATAATCGGAGGGCGTATGGCTACACCTTC
NA	TRBV30	NA	TRBJ2-5	CAWSPRAQETQYF	TGTGCCTGGAGTCCGAGGGCTCAAGAGACCCAGTACTTC
NA	TRBV9	NA	TRBJ2-7	CASSVGLVSSYEQYF	TGTGCCAGCAGCGTAGGACTAGTAAGCTCCTACGAGCAGTACTTC
NA	TRBV27	TRBD2	TRBJ2-7	CASSFTSGPYEQYF	TGTGCCAGCAGTTTCACTAGCGGCCCCTACGAGCAGTACTTC
once	TRBV9	NA	TRBJ2-5	CASSSAGSGQETQYF	TGTGCCAGCAGCTCGGCGGGTAGCGGCCAAGAGACCCAGTACTTC
NA	TRBV9	NA	TRBJ2-2	CASSVAVGGTGELFF	TGTGCCAGCAGCGTAGCGGTCGGGGGTACCGGGGAGCTGTTTTTT